This T cell receptor beta chain was found in a study of blood T cell repertoires in COVID-19. The wider study: Whether acute or convalescent, the COVID-19 samples came from the United States, Italy and Spain.

Clones were sequenced by immunoSEQ multiplex PCR, and TCRdb holds only the in-frame ones, with some missing. The sample contains more than 70,000 clones, about nine tenths of which appear only once. Sequenced material: peripheral blood. The TCR originated in a woman in her forties or fifties with active or convalescent COVID-19.

The CDR3 region is CASSSWGQTGELFF. DNA for the CDR3: TGTGCCAGCAGCTCCTGGGGACAGACCGGGGAGCTGTTTTTT. V gene TRBV3-1 (or the pseudogene TRBV3-2) combines with J gene TRBJ2-2, with 7 positions matching TRBD1. Germline V gene sequence: CDR1 LGHDT, CDR2 YNNKEL (reference sequence). CDR3 length equals 14 residues. V was pared by 5 bases and J by 5 bases, with 5 bases of the junction left unmatched.